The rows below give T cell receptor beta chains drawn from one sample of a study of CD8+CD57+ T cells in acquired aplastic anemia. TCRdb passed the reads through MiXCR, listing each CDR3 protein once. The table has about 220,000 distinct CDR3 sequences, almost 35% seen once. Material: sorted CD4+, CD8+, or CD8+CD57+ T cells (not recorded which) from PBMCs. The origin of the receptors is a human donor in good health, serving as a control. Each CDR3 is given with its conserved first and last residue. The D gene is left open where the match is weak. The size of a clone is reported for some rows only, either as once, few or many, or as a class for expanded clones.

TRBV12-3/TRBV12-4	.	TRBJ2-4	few	CASSPARDIQYF	TGTGCCAGCAGTCCCGCCCGGGACATTCAGTACTTC
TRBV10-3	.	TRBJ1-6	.	CAISEQLGSPLHF	TGTGCCATCAGCGAGCAGCTGGGGTCACCCCTCCACTTT
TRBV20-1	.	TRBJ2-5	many	CSARDPRAPKETQYF	TGCAGTGCTAGAGATCCACGGGCCCCAAAAGAGACCCAGTACTTC
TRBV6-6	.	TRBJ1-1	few	CASSYSGGNTEAFF	TGTGCCAGCAGTTACTCCGGGGGGAACACTGAAGCTTTCTTT
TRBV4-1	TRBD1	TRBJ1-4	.	CASSHRQGGNEKLFF	TGCGCCAGCAGCCATCGACAGGGCGGTAATGAAAAACTGTTTTTT
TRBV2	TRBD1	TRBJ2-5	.	CASSLTGAVSQYF	TGTGCCAGCAGCCTCACAGGGGCGGTGTCCCAGTACTTC
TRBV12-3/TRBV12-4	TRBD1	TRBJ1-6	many	CASSSSRTGSNNSPLHF	TGTGCCAGCAGTTCCTCGAGGACAGGGAGTAATAATTCACCCCTCCACTTT
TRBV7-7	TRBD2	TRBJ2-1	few	CASSLVKFSGLGICDEQFF	TGTGCCAGCAGCTTAGTAAAATTTTCGGGACTAGGTATTTGTGATGAGCAGTTCTTC
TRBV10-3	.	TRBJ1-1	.	CAIRIDPNTEAFF	TGTGCCATCAGAATCGACCCGAACACTGAAGCTTTCTTT
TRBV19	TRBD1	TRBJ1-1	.	CASTLDRGEAFF	TGTGCCAGTACCCTGGACAGGGGTGAAGCTTTCTTT
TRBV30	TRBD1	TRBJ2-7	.	CAWRGRDRVREQYF	TGTGCCTGGAGGGGAAGGGACAGGGTACGCGAGCAGTACTTC
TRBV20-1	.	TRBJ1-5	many	CSARGDRNQPQHF	TGCAGTGCTAGAGGCGATCGCAATCAGCCCCAGCATTTT
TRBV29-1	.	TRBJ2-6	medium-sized	CSVIGSGANVLTF	TGCAGCGTGATTGGGTCTGGGGCCAACGTCCTGACTTTC
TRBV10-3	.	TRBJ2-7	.	CAISDGRSSYEQYF	TGTGCCATCAGTGATGGACGGAGCTCCTACGAGCAGTACTTC
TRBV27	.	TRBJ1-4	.	CASSPNPGARTNEKLFF	TGTGCCAGCAGTCCCAACCCGGGGGCTAGGACTAATGAAAAACTGTTTTTT
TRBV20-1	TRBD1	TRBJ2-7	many	CSAQGTGFAEQYF	TGCAGTGCTCAGGGGACAGGGTTCGCCGAGCAGTACTTC
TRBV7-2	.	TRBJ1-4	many	CASSLDRGLGEKLFF	TGTGCCAGCAGCTTAGATAGGGGATTGGGGGAAAAACTGTTTTTT
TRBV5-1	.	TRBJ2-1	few	CASSLFQRGVGSSYNEQFF	TGCGCCAGCAGCTTGTTCCAGCGTGGTGTGGGGTCCTCCTACAATGAGCAGTTCTTC
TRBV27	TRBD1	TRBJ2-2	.	CASSLRQGYTGELFF	TGTGCCAGCAGTTTACGACAGGGCTACACCGGGGAGCTGTTTTTT
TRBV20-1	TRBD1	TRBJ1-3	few	CSAFQGAGNTIYF	TGCAGTGCTTTCCAGGGGGCTGGAAACACCATATATTTT
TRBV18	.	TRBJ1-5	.	CASSPTGENQPQHF	TGTGCCAGCTCACCTACCGGGGAAAATCAGCCCCAGCATTTT
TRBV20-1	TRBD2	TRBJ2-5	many	CSAIRTSKETQYF	TGCAGTGCTATTCGGACTAGTAAAGAGACCCAGTACTTC
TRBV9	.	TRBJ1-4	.	CASSASGEKLFF	TGTGCCAGCAGCGCCTCAGGGGAAAAACTGTTTTTT
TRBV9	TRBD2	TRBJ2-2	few	CASSAGLAGGPGDTGELFF	TGTGCCAGCAGCGCCGGACTAGCGGGAGGACCGGGGGACACCGGGGAGCTGTTTTTT
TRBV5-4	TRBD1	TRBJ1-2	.	CASSLGLTGLINYGYTF	TGTGCCAGCAGCTTGGGCCTGACAGGGTTAATTAACTATGGCTACACCTTC
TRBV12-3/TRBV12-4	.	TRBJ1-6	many	CASSFSQNNSPLHF	TGTGCCAGCAGTTTTTCACAGAATAATTCACCCCTCCACTTT
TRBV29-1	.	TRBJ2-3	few	CSVLTDTQYF	TGCAGCGTCCTCACAGATACGCAGTATTTT
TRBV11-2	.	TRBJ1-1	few	CASSAVGRLNTEAFF	TGTGCCAGCTCCGCCGTAGGCAGGCTGAACACTGAAGCTTTCTTT
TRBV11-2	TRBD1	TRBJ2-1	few	CASSSLQGANVHEQFF	TGTGCCAGCAGCAGCCTCCAGGGGGCCAACGTACATGAGCAGTTCTTC
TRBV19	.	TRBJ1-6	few	CASSTRPGTYSPLHF	TGTGCCAGTAGTACGCGGCCAGGGACTTATTCACCCCTCCACTTT
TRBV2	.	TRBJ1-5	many	CASSGQGAGNQPQHF	TGTGCCAGCAGTGGGCAGGGTGCGGGCAATCAGCCCCAGCATTTT
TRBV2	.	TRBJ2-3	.	CASSPQRRAESTDTQCF	TGTGCCAGCTCACCACAGCGACGAGCGGAAAGCACAGATACGCAGTGTTTT
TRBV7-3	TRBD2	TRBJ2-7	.	CASSYSGDYEQYF	TGTGCCAGCAGCTACAGCGGGGACTACGAGCAGTACTTC
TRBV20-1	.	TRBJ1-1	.	CSASREGETEAFF	TGCAGTGCTAGCAGGGAAGGGGAGACTGAAGCTTTCTTT
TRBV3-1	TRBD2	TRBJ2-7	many	CASSRFGRGTYEQYF	TGTGCCAGCAGCCGTTTTGGGCGGGGGACCTACGAGCAGTACTTC
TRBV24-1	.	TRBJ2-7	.	CATFPNRPYEQYF	TGTGCCACCTTCCCGAACAGACCCTACGAGCAGTACTTC
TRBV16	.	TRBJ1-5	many	CASSQFIGGHQPQHF	TGTGCCAGCAGCCAATTTATTGGGGGTCATCAGCCCCAGCATTTT